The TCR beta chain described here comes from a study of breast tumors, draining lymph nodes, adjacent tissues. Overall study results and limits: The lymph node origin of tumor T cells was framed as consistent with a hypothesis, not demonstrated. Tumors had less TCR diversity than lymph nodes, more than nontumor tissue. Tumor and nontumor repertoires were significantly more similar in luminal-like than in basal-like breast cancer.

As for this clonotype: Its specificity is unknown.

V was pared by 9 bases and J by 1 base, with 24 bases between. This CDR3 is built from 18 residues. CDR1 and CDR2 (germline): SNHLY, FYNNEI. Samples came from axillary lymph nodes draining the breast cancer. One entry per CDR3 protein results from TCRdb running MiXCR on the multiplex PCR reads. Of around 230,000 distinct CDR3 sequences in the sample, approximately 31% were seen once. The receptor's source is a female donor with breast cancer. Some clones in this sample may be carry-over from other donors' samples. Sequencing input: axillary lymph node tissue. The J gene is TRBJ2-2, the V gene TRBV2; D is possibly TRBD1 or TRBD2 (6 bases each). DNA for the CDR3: TGTGCCAGTTTGCCCCGCGGGACACCGCGTATGAACACCGGGGAGCTGTTTTTT. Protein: CASLPRGTPRMNTGELFF.